The clone carrying this T cell receptor (beta chain) has just one count. No antigen is known for it. This entry belongs to a study of T cell repertoires in cytomegalovirus infection. Findings and caveats of the study: Predominance within the ex vivo response was attributable to HLA-C-restricted CMV-specific TCR beta clonotypes. Of the TCR beta families, the public ones yielded a cumulative frequency that identified carriers of CMV plus the relevant HLA.

A single record per CDR3 protein comes from TCRdb applying MiXCR to the reads. Seen here are about 600,000 distinct CDR3 sequences, around 24% observed once, and the top ten hold around 8%. The CDR3 sequence is 13 residues long. The germline V and J ends were trimmed by 9 bases and 2 bases, with 12 bases remaining between them. The sample was CD8+ T cells from PBMCs. The chain links TRBV5-3 to TRBJ2-1; a possible D gene is TRBD2 (6 bases). TRBV5-3 is an ORF, and what it does is uncertain. The TCR sequence derives from a human donor in good health (CMV status not recorded). Some clones in this sample may be carry-over from other donors' samples. The CDR3 sequence: CATAGNPYNEQFF. CDR3 in DNA: TGTGCCACGGCGGGGAACCCCTACAATGAGCAGTTCTTC.